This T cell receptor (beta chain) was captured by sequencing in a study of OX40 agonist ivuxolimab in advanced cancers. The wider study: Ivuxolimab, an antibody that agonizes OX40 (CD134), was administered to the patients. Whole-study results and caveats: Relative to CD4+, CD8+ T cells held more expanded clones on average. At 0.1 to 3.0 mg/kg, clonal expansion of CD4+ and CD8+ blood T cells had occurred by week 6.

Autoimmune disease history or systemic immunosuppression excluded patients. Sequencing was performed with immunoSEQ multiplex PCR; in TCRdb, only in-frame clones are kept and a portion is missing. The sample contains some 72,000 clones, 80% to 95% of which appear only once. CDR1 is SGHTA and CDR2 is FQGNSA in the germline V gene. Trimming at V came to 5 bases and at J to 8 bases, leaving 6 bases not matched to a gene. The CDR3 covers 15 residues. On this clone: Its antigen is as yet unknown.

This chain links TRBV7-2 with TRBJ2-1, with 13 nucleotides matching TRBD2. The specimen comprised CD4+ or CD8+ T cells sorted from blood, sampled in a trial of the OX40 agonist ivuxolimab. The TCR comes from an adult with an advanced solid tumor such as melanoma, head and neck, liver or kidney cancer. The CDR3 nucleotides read TGTGCCAGCAGCATGACTAGCGGGAGGTTCGATGAGCAGTTCTTC. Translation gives CASSMTSGRFDEQFF.